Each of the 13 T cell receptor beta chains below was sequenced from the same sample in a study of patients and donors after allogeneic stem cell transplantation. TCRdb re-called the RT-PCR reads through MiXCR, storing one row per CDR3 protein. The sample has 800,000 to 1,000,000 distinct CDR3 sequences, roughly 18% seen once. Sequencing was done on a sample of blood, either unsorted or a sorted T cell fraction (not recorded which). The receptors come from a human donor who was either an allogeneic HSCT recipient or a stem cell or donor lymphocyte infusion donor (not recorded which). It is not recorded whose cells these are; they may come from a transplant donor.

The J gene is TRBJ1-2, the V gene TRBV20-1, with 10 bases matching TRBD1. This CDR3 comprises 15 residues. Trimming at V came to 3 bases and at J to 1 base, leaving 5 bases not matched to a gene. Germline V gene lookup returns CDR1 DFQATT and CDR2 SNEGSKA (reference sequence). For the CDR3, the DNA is TGCAGTGCTAGGGGTGGGACAGGGGTTAACTATGGCTACACCTTC. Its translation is CSARGGTGVNYGYTF.

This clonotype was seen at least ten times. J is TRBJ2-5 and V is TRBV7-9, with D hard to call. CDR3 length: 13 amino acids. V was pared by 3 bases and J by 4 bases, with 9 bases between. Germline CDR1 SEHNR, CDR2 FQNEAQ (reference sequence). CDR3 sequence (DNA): TGTGCCAGCAGCTTGGTAGGGTCAGAGACCCAGTACTTC. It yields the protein CASSLVGSETQYF.

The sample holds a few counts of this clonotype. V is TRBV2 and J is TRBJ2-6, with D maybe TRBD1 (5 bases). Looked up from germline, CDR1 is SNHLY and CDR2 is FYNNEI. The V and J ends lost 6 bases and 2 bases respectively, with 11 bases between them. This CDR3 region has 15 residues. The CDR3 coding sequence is TGTGCCAGCAGCAGGGTGTTCACTGGGGCCAACGTCCTGACTTTC. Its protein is CASSRVFTGANVLTF.

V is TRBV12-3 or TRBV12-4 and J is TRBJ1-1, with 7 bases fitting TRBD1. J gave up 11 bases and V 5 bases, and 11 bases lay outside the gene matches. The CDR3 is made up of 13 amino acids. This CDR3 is CASSIPGGITAFF. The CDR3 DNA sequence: TGTGCCAGCAGTATACCAGGGGGAATAACGGCTTTCTTT.

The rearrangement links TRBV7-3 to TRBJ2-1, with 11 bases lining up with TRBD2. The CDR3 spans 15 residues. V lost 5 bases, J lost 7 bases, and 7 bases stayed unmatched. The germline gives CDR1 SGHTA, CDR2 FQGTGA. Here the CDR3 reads CASSALAGGRNEQFF. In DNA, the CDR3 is TGTGCCAGCAGCGCCTTAGCGGGAGGGAGGAATGAGCAGTTCTTC. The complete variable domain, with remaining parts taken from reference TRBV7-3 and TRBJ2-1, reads GAGVSQTPSNKVTEKGKYVELRCDPISGHTALYWYRQSLGQGPEFLIYFQGTGAADDSGLPNDRFFAVRPEGSVSTLKIQRTERGDSAVYLCASSALAGGRNEQFFGPGTRLTVL.

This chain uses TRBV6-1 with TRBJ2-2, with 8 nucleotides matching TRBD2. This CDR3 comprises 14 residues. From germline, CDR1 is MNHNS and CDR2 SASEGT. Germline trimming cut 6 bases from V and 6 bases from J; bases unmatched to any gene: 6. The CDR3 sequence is CASRIAGSAGELFF. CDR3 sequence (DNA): TGTGCCAGCAGAATAGCGGGATCGGCCGGGGAGCTGTTTTTT.

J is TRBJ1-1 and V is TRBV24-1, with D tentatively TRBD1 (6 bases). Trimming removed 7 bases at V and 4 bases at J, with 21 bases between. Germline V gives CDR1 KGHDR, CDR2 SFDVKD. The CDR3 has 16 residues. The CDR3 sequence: CATSSAGTPYGTEAFF. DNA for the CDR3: TGTGCCACCAGCTCCGCCGGGACACCCTATGGCACTGAAGCTTTCTTT.

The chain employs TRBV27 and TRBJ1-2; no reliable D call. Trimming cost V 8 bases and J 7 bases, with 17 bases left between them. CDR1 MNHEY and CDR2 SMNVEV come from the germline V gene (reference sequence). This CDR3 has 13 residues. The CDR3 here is CASRRVGGAGYTF. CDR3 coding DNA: TGTGCCAGCCGTAGGGTGGGCGGCGCTGGCTACACCTTC.

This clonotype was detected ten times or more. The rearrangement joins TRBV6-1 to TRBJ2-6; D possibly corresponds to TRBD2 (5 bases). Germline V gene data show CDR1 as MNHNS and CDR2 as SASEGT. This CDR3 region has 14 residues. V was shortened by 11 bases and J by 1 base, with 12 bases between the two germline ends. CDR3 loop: CAARGESGANVLTF. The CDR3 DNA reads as TGTGCCGCCCGGGGTGAATCTGGGGCCAACGTCCTGACTTTC.

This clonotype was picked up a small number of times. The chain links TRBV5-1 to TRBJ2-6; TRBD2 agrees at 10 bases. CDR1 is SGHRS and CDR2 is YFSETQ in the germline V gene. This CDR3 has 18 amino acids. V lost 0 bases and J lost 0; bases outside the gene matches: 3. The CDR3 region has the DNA TGCGCCAGCAGCTTGGGGACTAGCGGTAACTCTGGGGCCAACGTCCTGACTTTC. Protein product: CASSLGTSGNSGANVLTF. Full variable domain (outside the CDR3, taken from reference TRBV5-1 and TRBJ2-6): KAGVTQTPRYLIKTRGQQVTLSCSPISGHRSVSWYQQTPGQGLQFLFEYFSETQRNKGNFPGRFSGRQFSNSRSEMNVSTLELGDSALYLCASSLGTSGNSGANVLTFGAGSRLTVL.

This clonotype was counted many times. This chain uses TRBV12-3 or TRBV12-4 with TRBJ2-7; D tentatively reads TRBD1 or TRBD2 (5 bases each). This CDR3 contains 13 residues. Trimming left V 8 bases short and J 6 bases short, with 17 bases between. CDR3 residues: CASSDRGVAEQYF. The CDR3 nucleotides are TGTGCCAGCTCTGATCGAGGGGTAGCCGAGCAGTACTTC.

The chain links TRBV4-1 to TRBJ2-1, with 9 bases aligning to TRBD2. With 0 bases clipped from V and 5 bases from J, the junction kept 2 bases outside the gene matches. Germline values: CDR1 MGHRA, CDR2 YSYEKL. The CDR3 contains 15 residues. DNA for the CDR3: TGCGCCAGCAGCCAAGAAGTAGCGGGGGACAATGAGCAGTTCTTC. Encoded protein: CASSQEVAGDNEQFF.

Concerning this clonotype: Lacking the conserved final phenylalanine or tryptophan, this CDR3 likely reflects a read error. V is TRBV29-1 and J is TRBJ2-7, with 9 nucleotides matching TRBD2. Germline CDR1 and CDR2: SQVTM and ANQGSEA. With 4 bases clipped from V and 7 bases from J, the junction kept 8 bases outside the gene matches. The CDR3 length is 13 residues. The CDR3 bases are TGCAGCGTTGGTGCGGGAGGGTCCTTAGAGCAGTACTCC. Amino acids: CSVGAGGSLEQYS.